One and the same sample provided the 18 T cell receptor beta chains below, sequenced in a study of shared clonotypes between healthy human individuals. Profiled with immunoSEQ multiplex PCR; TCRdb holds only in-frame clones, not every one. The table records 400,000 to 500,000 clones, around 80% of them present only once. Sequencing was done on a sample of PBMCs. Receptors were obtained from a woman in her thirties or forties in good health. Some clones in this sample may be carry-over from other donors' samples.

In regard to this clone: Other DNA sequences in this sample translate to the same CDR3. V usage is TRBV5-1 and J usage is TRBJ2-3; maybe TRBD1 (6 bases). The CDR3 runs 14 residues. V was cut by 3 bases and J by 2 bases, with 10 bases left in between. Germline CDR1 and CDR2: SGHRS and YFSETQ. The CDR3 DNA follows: TGCGCCAGCAGCTCGGACAGAAACACAGATACGCAGTATTTT. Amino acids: CASSSDRNTDTQYF.

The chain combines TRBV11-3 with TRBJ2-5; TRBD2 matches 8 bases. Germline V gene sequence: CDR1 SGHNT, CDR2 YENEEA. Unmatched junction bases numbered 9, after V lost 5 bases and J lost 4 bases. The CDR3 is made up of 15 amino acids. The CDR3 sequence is CASSPSGGRGETQYF. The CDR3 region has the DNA TGTGCCAGCAGCCCATCGGGAGGGAGGGGAGAGACCCAGTACTTC. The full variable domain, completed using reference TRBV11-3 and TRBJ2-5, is EAGVVQSPRYKIIEKKQPVAFWCNPISGHNTLYWYLQNLGQGPELLIRYENEEAVDDSQLPKDRFSAERLKGVDSTLKIQPAELGDSAVYLCASSPSGGRGETQYFGPGTRLLVL.

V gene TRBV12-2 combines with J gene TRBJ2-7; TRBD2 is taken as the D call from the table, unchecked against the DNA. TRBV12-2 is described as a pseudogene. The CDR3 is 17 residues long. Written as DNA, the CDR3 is TGTGCAAGTCGCCCAACGTGGGCTAGCGGGAGAAGAGAAGAGCAGTACTTC. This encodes CASRPTWASGRREEQYF.

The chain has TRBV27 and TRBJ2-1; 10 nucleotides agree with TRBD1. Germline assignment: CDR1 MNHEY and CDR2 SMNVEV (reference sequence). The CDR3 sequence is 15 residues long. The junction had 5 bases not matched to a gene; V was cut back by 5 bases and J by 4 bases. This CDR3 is CASSPPGQGYNEQFF. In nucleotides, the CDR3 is TGTGCCAGCAGTCCGCCGGGACAGGGGTACAATGAGCAGTTCTTC.

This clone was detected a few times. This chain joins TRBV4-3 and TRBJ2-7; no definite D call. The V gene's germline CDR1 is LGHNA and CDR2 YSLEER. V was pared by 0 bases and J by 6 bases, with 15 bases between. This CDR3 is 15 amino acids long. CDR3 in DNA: TGCGCCAGCAGCCAAGATTTGACGGTGGTCTCCGAGCAGTACTTC. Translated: CASSQDLTVVSEQYF.

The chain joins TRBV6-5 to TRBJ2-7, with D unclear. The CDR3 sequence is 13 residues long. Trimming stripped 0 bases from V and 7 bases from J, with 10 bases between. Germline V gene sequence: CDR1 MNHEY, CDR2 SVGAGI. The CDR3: CASSYSWDGEQYF. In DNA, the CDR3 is TGTGCCAGCAGTTACTCCTGGGATGGGGAGCAGTACTTC.

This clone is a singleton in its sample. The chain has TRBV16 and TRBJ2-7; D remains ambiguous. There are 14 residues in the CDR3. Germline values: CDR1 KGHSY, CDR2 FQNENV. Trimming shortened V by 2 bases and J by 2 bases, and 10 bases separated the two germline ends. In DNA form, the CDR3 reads TGTGCCAGCAGCCAAAGGATTATCCCCTACGAGCAGTACTTC. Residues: CASSQRIIPYEQYF.

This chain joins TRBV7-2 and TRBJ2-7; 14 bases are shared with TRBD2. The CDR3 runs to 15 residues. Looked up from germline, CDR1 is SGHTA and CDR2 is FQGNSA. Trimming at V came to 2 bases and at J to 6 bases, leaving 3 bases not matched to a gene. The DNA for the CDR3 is TGTGCCAGCAGCTTAATCGGACTAGCGGGAGGCGAGCAGTACTTC. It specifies CASSLIGLAGGEQYF.

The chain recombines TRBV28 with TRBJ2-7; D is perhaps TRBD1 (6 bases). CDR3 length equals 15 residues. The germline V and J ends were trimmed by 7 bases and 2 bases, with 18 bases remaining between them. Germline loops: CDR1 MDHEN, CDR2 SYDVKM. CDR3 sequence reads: CASIQMGAGTYEQYF. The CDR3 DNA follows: TGTGCCAGCATCCAAATGGGGGCAGGGACCTACGAGCAGTACTTC.

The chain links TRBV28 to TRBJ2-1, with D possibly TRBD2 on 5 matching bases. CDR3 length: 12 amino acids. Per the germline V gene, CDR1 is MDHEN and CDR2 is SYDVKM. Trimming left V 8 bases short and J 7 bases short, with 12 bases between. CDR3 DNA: TGTGCCAGCGCTGAGGGTAGAAATGAGCAGTTCTTC. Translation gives CASAEGRNEQFF.

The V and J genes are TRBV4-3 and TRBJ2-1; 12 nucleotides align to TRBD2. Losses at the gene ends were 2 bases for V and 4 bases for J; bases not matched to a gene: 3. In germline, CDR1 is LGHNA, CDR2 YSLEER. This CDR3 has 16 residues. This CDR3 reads CASSQLAGGTYNEQFF. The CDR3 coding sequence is TGCGCCAGCAGCCAACTAGCGGGAGGGACTTACAATGAGCAGTTCTTC.

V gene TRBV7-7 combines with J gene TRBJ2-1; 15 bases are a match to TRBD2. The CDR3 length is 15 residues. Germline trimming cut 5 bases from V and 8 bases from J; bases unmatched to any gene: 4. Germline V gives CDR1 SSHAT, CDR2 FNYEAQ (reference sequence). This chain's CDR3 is CASSKGLAGGDEQFF. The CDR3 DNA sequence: TGTGCCAGCAGCAAGGGACTAGCGGGAGGTGATGAGCAGTTCTTC.

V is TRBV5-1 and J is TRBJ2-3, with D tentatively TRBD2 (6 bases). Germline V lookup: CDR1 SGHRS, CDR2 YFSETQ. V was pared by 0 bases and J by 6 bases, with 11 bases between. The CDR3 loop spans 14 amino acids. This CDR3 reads CASSLGRRADTQYF. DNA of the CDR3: TGCGCCAGCAGCTTGGGGAGGAGGGCCGATACGCAGTATTTT.

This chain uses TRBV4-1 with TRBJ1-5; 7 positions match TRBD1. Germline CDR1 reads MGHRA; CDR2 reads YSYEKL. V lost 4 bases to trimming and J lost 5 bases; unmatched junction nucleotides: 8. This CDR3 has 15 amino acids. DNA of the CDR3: TGCGCCAGCAGCCGTACAGGGGATCGACATCAGCCCCAGCATTTT. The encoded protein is CASSRTGDRHQPQHF.

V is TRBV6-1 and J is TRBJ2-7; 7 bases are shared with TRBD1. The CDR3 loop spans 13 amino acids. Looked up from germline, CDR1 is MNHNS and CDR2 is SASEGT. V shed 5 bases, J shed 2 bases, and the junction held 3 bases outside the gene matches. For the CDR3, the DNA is TGTGCCAGCAGTTCCACAGGGGCCTACGAGCAGTACTTC. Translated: CASSSTGAYEQYF.

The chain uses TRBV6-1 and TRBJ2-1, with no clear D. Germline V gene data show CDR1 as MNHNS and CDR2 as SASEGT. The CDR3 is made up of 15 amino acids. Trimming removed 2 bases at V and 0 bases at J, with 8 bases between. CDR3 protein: CASSETVGSYNEQFF. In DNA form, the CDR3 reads TGTGCCAGCAGTGAAACGGTCGGCTCCTACAATGAGCAGTTCTTC.

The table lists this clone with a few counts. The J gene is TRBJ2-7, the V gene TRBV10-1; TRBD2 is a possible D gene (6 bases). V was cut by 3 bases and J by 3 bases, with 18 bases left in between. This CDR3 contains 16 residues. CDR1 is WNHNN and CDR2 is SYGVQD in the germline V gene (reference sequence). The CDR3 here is CASSDRRGQASYEQYF. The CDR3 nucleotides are TGCGCCAGCAGTGACCGGAGGGGCCAGGCGAGCTACGAGCAGTACTTC.

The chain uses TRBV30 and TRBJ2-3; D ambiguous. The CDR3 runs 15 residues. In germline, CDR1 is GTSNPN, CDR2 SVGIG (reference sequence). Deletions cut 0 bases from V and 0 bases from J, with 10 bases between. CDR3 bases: TGTGCCTGGAGTGTATCGGACCCGAGCACAGATACGCAGTATTTT. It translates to CAWSVSDPSTDTQYF.